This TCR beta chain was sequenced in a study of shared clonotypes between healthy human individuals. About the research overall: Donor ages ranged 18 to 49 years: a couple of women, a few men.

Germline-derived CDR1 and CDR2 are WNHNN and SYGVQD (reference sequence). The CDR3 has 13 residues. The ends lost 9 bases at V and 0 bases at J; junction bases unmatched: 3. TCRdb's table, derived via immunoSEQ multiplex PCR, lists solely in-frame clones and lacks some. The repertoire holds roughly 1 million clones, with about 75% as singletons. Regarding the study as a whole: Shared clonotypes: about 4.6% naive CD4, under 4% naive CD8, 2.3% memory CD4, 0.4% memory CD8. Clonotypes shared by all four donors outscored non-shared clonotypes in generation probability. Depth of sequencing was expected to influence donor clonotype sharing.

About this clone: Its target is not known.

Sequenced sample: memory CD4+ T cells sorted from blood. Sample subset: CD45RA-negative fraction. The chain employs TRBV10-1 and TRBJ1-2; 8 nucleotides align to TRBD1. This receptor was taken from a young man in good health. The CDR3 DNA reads TGCGCCAGGACAGGGGTTTCTAACTATGGCTACACCTTC. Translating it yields CARTGVSNYGYTF.